This TCR beta chain appears in the sequencing data of a study of patients and donors after allogeneic stem cell transplantation. Germline V gene lookup returns CDR1 SGHKS and CDR2 YYEKEE (reference sequence). V lost 2 bases and J lost 2, with 14 bases in between. The CDR3 extends over 16 amino acids. TCRdb independently ran MiXCR on the RT-PCR reads; one entry per CDR3 protein. This sample has approximately 170,000 distinct CDR3 sequences, with 20% to 25% found just once. This chain joins TRBV5-5 and TRBJ1-5, with D unresolved. Sequencing used blood, either unsorted or a sorted T cell fraction (not recorded which). The sequence derives from a human donor who was either an allogeneic HSCT recipient or a stem cell or donor lymphocyte infusion donor (not recorded which). It is not recorded whose cells these are; they may come from a transplant donor. As DNA, the CDR3 is TGTGCCAGCAGCTTTGGGTATAGAATGGGCAATCAGCCCCAGCATTTT. Translated, it gives CASSFGYRMGNQPQHF.